A selection of T cell receptor beta chains follows, all from one sample in a study of CD8 T cells in ankylosing spondylitis. TCRdb re-called the 5' RACE reads through MiXCR, storing one row per CDR3 protein. The top ten hold about 3% of the sample, which has roughly 130,000 distinct CDR3 sequences, roughly an eighth seen once. Sequenced sample: blood, either unsorted or a sorted T cell fraction (not recorded which). The receptors were sampled from a female donor with ankylosing spondylitis or in good health (not recorded which). Each CDR3 is given with its conserved first and last residue. Fields, in order: J gene, V gene, D gene, clone size, CDR3 protein, CDR3 DNA. D genes are given only for firm matches. A row's size may be missing; if present it is once, few, many or a size class.

J gene: TRBJ1-5
V gene: TRBV3-1
D gene: .
clone size: .
CDR3 protein: CASSQGRSGNQPQHF
CDR3 DNA: TGTGCCAGCAGCCAAGGACGGTCCGGCAATCAGCCCCAGCATTTT

J gene: TRBJ2-1
V gene: TRBV21-1
D gene: .
clone size: many
CDR3 protein: CASSNAGRSTNEQFF
CDR3 DNA: TGTGCCAGCAGCAATGCCGGGAGGAGTACGAATGAGCAGTTCTTC

J gene: TRBJ2-2
V gene: TRBV7-9
D gene: .
clone size: few
CDR3 protein: CASSLARGGQVTGELFF
CDR3 DNA: TGTGCCAGCAGCTTAGCTCGAGGGGGGCAAGTCACCGGGGAGCTGTTTTTT

J gene: TRBJ1-5
V gene: TRBV5-1
D gene: .
clone size: many
CDR3 protein: CASSLGENQPQHF
CDR3 DNA: TGCGCCAGCAGCTTAGGGGAGAATCAGCCCCAGCATTTT

J gene: TRBJ2-5
V gene: TRBV7-9
D gene: .
clone size: many
CDR3 protein: CASSLGQGGRETQYF
CDR3 DNA: TGTGCCAGCAGCCTCGGGCAGGGAGGAAGAGAGACCCAGTACTTC

J gene: TRBJ2-1
V gene: TRBV5-1
D gene: .
clone size: many
CDR3 protein: CASSRQDGRSYNEQFF
CDR3 DNA: TGCGCCAGCAGCCGCCAGGACGGACGCTCCTACAATGAGCAGTTCTTC

J gene: TRBJ2-7
V gene: TRBV5-1
D gene: .
clone size: .
CDR3 protein: CASSLVDGSYEQYF
CDR3 DNA: TGCGCCAGCAGCTTGGTTGATGGGTCCTACGAGCAGTACTTC

J gene: TRBJ2-7
V gene: TRBV7-9
D gene: TRBD1
clone size: .
CDR3 protein: CASSRRGQGMRQYF
CDR3 DNA: TGTGCCAGCAGCCGCCGGGGACAGGGGATGAGGCAGTACTTC

J gene: TRBJ2-2
V gene: TRBV5-1
D gene: .
clone size: few
CDR3 protein: CASSSDGNTGELFF
CDR3 DNA: TGCGCCAGCAGCTCGGACGGGAACACCGGGGAGCTGTTTTTT

J gene: TRBJ2-3
V gene: TRBV7-9
D gene: .
clone size: few
CDR3 protein: CASSLEVGRTDTQYF
CDR3 DNA: TGTGCCAGCAGCTTAGAAGTGGGCCGCACAGATACGCAGTATTTT

J gene: TRBJ2-2
V gene: TRBV5-1
D gene: .
clone size: many
CDR3 protein: CASSENPGELFF
CDR3 DNA: TGCGCCAGCAGTGAAAACCCCGGGGAGCTGTTTTTT

J gene: TRBJ1-1
V gene: TRBV7-9
D gene: .
clone size: .
CDR3 protein: CASSVSGTRGGRPEAFF
CDR3 DNA: TGTGCCAGCAGCGTCTCCGGGACAAGGGGTGGCAGACCTGAAGCTTTCTTT

J gene: TRBJ2-1
V gene: TRBV11-2
D gene: TRBD2
clone size: .
CDR3 protein: CASTQLAGGTYNEQFF
CDR3 DNA: TGTGCCAGCACCCAACTAGCGGGAGGCACCTACAATGAGCAGTTCTTC

J gene: TRBJ1-1
V gene: TRBV20-1
D gene: TRBD1
clone size: few
CDR3 protein: CSAHRGRTEAFF
CDR3 DNA: TGCAGTGCCCACAGGGGGCGTACTGAAGCTTTCTTT

J gene: TRBJ2-7
V gene: TRBV16
D gene: .
clone size: .
CDR3 protein: CASRDVGSDEQYF
CDR3 DNA: TGTGCCAGCCGGGACGTTGGAAGCGACGAGCAGTACTTC

J gene: TRBJ2-7
V gene: TRBV18
D gene: .
clone size: once
CDR3 protein: CASSPGQNIYEQYF
CDR3 DNA: TGTGCCAGCTCACCTGGACAGAATATCTACGAGCAGTACTTC

J gene: TRBJ2-7
V gene: TRBV10-3
D gene: .
clone size: few
CDR3 protein: CAISDGRDVLPTEQYF
CDR3 DNA: TGTGCCATCAGTGATGGACGCGACGTTCTTCCTACGGAGCAGTACTTC

J gene: TRBJ2-1
V gene: TRBV25-1
D gene: TRBD2
clone size: many
CDR3 protein: CASSEPRGLNNEQFF
CDR3 DNA: TGTGCCAGCAGTGAGCCCCGGGGACTAAACAATGAGCAGTTCTTC

J gene: TRBJ2-5
V gene: TRBV9
D gene: .
clone size: many
CDR3 protein: CASSVTGRGGETQYF
CDR3 DNA: TGTGCCAGCAGCGTTACAGGGCGCGGCGGGGAGACCCAGTACTTC

J gene: TRBJ2-7
V gene: TRBV28
D gene: .
clone size: .
CDR3 protein: CASSLTFSYEQYF
CDR3 DNA: TGTGCCAGCAGTTTAACTTTCTCCTACGAGCAGTACTTC

J gene: TRBJ2-7
V gene: TRBV9
D gene: .
clone size: .
CDR3 protein: CASSVAAGPYEQYF
CDR3 DNA: TGTGCCAGCAGCGTAGCCGCAGGCCCCTACGAGCAGTACTTC

J gene: TRBJ1-6
V gene: TRBV20-1
D gene: .
clone size: few
CDR3 protein: CSASEQYNSPLHF
CDR3 DNA: TGCAGTGCTAGCGAACAGTATAATTCACCCCTCCACTTT

J gene: TRBJ1-5
V gene: TRBV5-4
D gene: .
clone size: .
CDR3 protein: CASIRSNQPQHF
CDR3 DNA: TGTGCCAGCATTCGTAGCAATCAGCCCCAGCATTTT

J gene: TRBJ2-7
V gene: TRBV20-1
D gene: .
clone size: once
CDR3 protein: CSASAGAGTNEQYF
CDR3 DNA: TGCAGTGCTAGCGCGGGGGCCGGAACCAACGAGCAGTACTTC

J gene: TRBJ2-5
V gene: TRBV7-4
D gene: TRBD2
clone size: .
CDR3 protein: CASSSGLAGGQETQYF
CDR3 DNA: TGTGCCAGCAGCTCGGGACTAGCGGGAGGTCAAGAGACCCAGTACTTC

J gene: TRBJ2-3
V gene: TRBV7-2
D gene: .
clone size: .
CDR3 protein: CASSSPPGGLRHTDTQYF
CDR3 DNA: TGTGCCAGCAGCTCCCCCCCCGGGGGACTGCGCCACACAGATACGCAGTATTTT

J gene: TRBJ1-2
V gene: TRBV5-1
D gene: .
clone size: many
CDR3 protein: CASSLVYGQTSYGYTF
CDR3 DNA: TGCGCCAGCAGCTTGGTCTATGGACAGACGTCCTATGGCTACACCTTC

J gene: TRBJ1-3
V gene: TRBV9
D gene: .
clone size: .
CDR3 protein: CASSVDPGTGNTIYF
CDR3 DNA: TGTGCCAGCAGCGTAGACCCAGGGACTGGAAACACCATATATTTT

J gene: TRBJ1-2
V gene: TRBV14
D gene: .
clone size: many
CDR3 protein: CASSQDLGIGGYTF
CDR3 DNA: TGTGCCAGCAGCCAAGATCTGGGAATTGGGGGCTACACCTTC

J gene: TRBJ2-5
V gene: TRBV11-2
D gene: .
clone size: .
CDR3 protein: CASSQGTTGETQYF
CDR3 DNA: TGTGCCAGCAGCCAAGGGACTACAGGGGAGACCCAGTACTTC

J gene: TRBJ2-1
V gene: TRBV27
D gene: .
clone size: few
CDR3 protein: CASSLEDSNYNEQFF
CDR3 DNA: TGTGCCAGCAGTTTAGAGGATTCGAATTACAATGAGCAGTTCTTC

J gene: TRBJ2-1
V gene: TRBV12-3/TRBV12-4
D gene: .
clone size: many
CDR3 protein: CASSLWNEQFF
CDR3 DNA: TGTGCCAGCAGTTTATGGAATGAGCAGTTCTTC

J gene: TRBJ2-3
V gene: TRBV7-9
D gene: .
clone size: many
CDR3 protein: CASSFGAPPDTQYF
CDR3 DNA: TGTGCCAGCAGCTTCGGGGCCCCCCCAGATACGCAGTATTTT

J gene: TRBJ2-1
V gene: TRBV5-1
D gene: .
clone size: few
CDR3 protein: CASSPGSSYNEQFF
CDR3 DNA: TGCGCCAGCAGTCCGGGAAGCTCCTACAATGAGCAGTTCTTC

J gene: TRBJ2-1
V gene: TRBV7-3
D gene: TRBD2
clone size: .
CDR3 protein: CASSLRGASGVNNEQFF
CDR3 DNA: TGTGCCAGCAGCTTAAGGGGAGCTAGCGGGGTTAACAATGAGCAGTTCTTC

J gene: TRBJ1-1
V gene: TRBV7-2
D gene: TRBD1
clone size: .
CDR3 protein: CASSPQGMNTEAFF
CDR3 DNA: TGTGCCAGCAGCCCACAGGGGATGAACACTGAAGCTTTCTTT

J gene: TRBJ2-6
V gene: TRBV29-1
D gene: TRBD1
clone size: few
CDR3 protein: CSVGGGQGAISGANVLTF
CDR3 DNA: TGCAGCGTTGGGGGGGGACAGGGGGCGATCTCTGGGGCCAACGTCCTGACTTTC

J gene: TRBJ2-3
V gene: TRBV7-9
D gene: TRBD2
clone size: .
CDR3 protein: CASSVVAGGSTDTQYF
CDR3 DNA: TGTGCCAGCAGCGTGGTAGCGGGGGGCAGCACAGATACGCAGTATTTT

J gene: TRBJ2-2
V gene: TRBV3-1
D gene: TRBD2
clone size: few
CDR3 protein: CASSQGAREGIGELFF
CDR3 DNA: TGTGCCAGCAGCCAAGGCGCGCGGGAGGGAATCGGGGAGCTGTTTTTT

J gene: TRBJ1-5
V gene: TRBV28
D gene: .
clone size: .
CDR3 protein: CASSFRPRSGNQPQHF
CDR3 DNA: TGTGCCAGCAGTTTCCGCCCGAGGAGCGGCAATCAGCCCCAGCATTTT

J gene: TRBJ2-2
V gene: TRBV29-1
D gene: TRBD2
clone size: few
CDR3 protein: CSVHLAGLSTGELFF
CDR3 DNA: TGCAGCGTTCACCTAGCGGGATTGAGTACCGGGGAGCTGTTTTTT

J gene: TRBJ2-1
V gene: TRBV20-1
D gene: TRBD2
clone size: few
CDR3 protein: CSARPGTSGNEQFF
CDR3 DNA: TGCAGTGCTAGACCGGGGACTAGCGGAAATGAGCAGTTCTTC

J gene: TRBJ2-7
V gene: TRBV20-1
D gene: TRBD1
clone size: many
CDR3 protein: CSARAGQGAYEQYF
CDR3 DNA: TGCAGTGCTAGAGCGGGACAGGGGGCCTACGAGCAGTACTTC

J gene: TRBJ2-1
V gene: TRBV20-1
D gene: TRBD2
clone size: few
CDR3 protein: CSARTSGDEQFF
CDR3 DNA: TGCAGTGCTAGGACTAGCGGCGATGAGCAGTTCTTC

J gene: TRBJ1-4
V gene: TRBV18
D gene: .
clone size: .
CDR3 protein: CASSRTGGQANEKLFF
CDR3 DNA: TGTGCCAGCTCGCGGACGGGGGGACAAGCTAATGAAAAACTGTTTTTT

J gene: TRBJ2-3
V gene: TRBV7-9
D gene: TRBD1
clone size: .
CDR3 protein: CASSPVQGVTDTQYF
CDR3 DNA: TGTGCCAGCAGCCCAGTTCAGGGGGTCACAGATACGCAGTATTTT

J gene: TRBJ2-4
V gene: TRBV7-2
D gene: .
clone size: .
CDR3 protein: CASSVDGAKNIQYF
CDR3 DNA: TGTGCCAGCAGCGTCGACGGGGCCAAAAACATTCAGTACTTC

J gene: TRBJ2-2
V gene: TRBV6-2/TRBV6-3
D gene: TRBD2
clone size: .
CDR3 protein: CASKITGGGTGELFF
CDR3 DNA: TGTGCCAGCAAAATCACGGGAGGCGGCACCGGGGAGCTGTTTTTT

J gene: TRBJ2-6
V gene: TRBV7-9
D gene: .
clone size: .
CDR3 protein: CASSLATGTGANVLTF
CDR3 DNA: TGTGCCAGCAGCTTAGCGACGGGGACTGGGGCCAACGTCCTGACTTTC

J gene: TRBJ2-1
V gene: TRBV20-1
D gene: TRBD2
clone size: .
CDR3 protein: CTVGLAGNNEQFF
CDR3 DNA: TGCACAGTTGGACTAGCGGGAAACAATGAGCAGTTCTTC

J gene: TRBJ2-1
V gene: TRBV11-2
D gene: TRBD1
clone size: many
CDR3 protein: CASSLQGRNIDEQFF
CDR3 DNA: TGTGCCAGCAGCCTACAGGGGCGAAACATCGATGAGCAGTTCTTC

J gene: TRBJ1-1
V gene: TRBV20-1
D gene: .
clone size: few
CDR3 protein: CRAMGTEAFF
CDR3 DNA: TGCAGGGCGATGGGCACTGAAGCTTTCTTT

J gene: TRBJ2-4
V gene: TRBV5-1
D gene: .
clone size: many
CDR3 protein: CASSEGQGGTIQYF
CDR3 DNA: TGCGCCAGCAGCGAAGGACAGGGAGGGACCATTCAGTACTTC

J gene: TRBJ2-1
V gene: TRBV6-1
D gene: TRBD2
clone size: few
CDR3 protein: CASSTGTSVGEQFF
CDR3 DNA: TGTGCCAGCAGTACCGGGACTAGTGTGGGTGAGCAGTTCTTC

J gene: TRBJ2-5
V gene: TRBV9
D gene: .
clone size: many
CDR3 protein: CASSVSGELETQYF
CDR3 DNA: TGTGCCAGCAGCGTATCTGGTGAATTAGAGACCCAGTACTTC

J gene: TRBJ2-7
V gene: TRBV20-1
D gene: TRBD2
clone size: many
CDR3 protein: CSASGGSGVAYEQYF
CDR3 DNA: TGCAGTGCTAGCGGTGGTAGCGGGGTAGCCTACGAGCAGTACTTC

J gene: TRBJ2-1
V gene: TRBV5-1
D gene: TRBD1
clone size: many
CDR3 protein: CASSFRSGGSNEQFF
CDR3 DNA: TGCGCCAGCAGCTTCAGGTCAGGGGGCTCTAATGAGCAGTTCTTC

J gene: TRBJ2-1
V gene: TRBV5-1
D gene: .
clone size: few
CDR3 protein: CASSLVLGRDYNEQFF
CDR3 DNA: TGCGCCAGCAGCTTGGTTCTGGGACGGGACTACAATGAGCAGTTCTTC